Listed below are T cell receptor beta chains from one sample, sequenced in a study of cytomegalovirus exposure and HLA in healthy donors. The method was immunoSEQ multiplex PCR; TCRdb's version includes in-frame clones alone and lacks a portion of them. There are around 150,000 clones in the sample; less than 9.5% occur only once, and around 1.9% lies in the top ten. Sequenced sample: PBMCs. The source of these receptors is a male donor in good health and CMV-seronegative. Each CDR3 is given with its conserved first and last residue. A D gene is named only where the DNA matches it firmly. A row's size may be missing; if present it is once, few, many or a size class.

D	V	size	J	CDR3	DNA
TRBD1	TRBV10-1	.	TRBJ1-2	CASSEGGGTGDGYTF	TGCGCCAGCAGTGAGGGGGGAGGGACAGGGGATGGCTACACCTTC
.	TRBV7-9	few	TRBJ1-2	CASSLDSLEDGYTF	TGTGCCAGCAGCTTAGACTCTTTAGAGGATGGCTACACCTTC
TRBD2	TRBV7-2	.	TRBJ2-7	CASSLAGGYEQYF	TGTGCCAGCAGCTTAGCGGGAGGGTACGAGCAGTACTTC
TRBD1	TRBV2	few	TRBJ2-3	CASRRTGTMGTDTQYF	TGTGCCAGCAGAAGGACAGGTACGATGGGCACAGATACGCAGTATTTT
.	TRBV21-1	.	TRBJ2-7	CASSTQTGSPYEQYF	TGTGCCAGCAGCACCCAGACAGGGTCTCCCTACGAGCAGTACTTC
TRBD2	TRBV29-1	.	TRBJ2-1	CSVEGVPGGGDLYNEQFF	TGCAGCGTTGAAGGGGTCCCGGGCGGGGGGGACCTATACAATGAGCAGTTCTTC
.	TRBV5-1	few	TRBJ1-1	CASSLGGQNTEAFF	TGCGCCAGCAGCTTGGGGGGGCAGAACACTGAAGCTTTCTTT
TRBD1	TRBV5-1	.	TRBJ2-2	CASSSGQGVTGELFF	TGCGCCAGCAGCTCGGGACAGGGGGTAACCGGGGAGCTGTTTTTT
.	TRBV4-2	.	TRBJ2-5	CASSQDRGRETQYF	TGTGCCAGCAGCCAAGATAGGGGGAGAGAGACCCAGTACTTC
TRBD1	TRBV29-1	few	TRBJ2-7	CSATGTGAFYEQYF	TGCAGCGCGACCGGGACAGGGGCTTTCTACGAGCAGTACTTC
.	TRBV19	.	TRBJ2-3	CASSIVGGDTQYF	TGTGCCAGTAGTATAGTAGGGGGAGATACGCAGTATTTT
TRBD1	TRBV28	few	TRBJ2-3	CASSLPGQGIADTQYF	TGTGCCAGCAGTCTACCCGGACAGGGGATCGCAGATACGCAGTATTTT
.	TRBV28	.	TRBJ1-1	CASSLSGRGGRRTEAFF	TGTGCCAGCAGTTTAAGTGGCCGGGGGGGGCGTCGCACTGAAGCTTTCTTT
TRBD1	TRBV4-3	few	TRBJ1-1	CASSQDPTGAEDAEAFF	TGCGCCAGCAGCCAAGATCCGACAGGGGCGGAGGACGCTGAAGCTTTCTTT
TRBD1	TRBV5-1	few	TRBJ1-2	CASSLGDRDVGYTF	TGCGCCAGCAGCTTGGGGGACAGGGACGTAGGCTACACCTTC
TRBD1	TRBV5-1	.	TRBJ1-5	CASSSGTGSGNQPQHF	TGCGCCAGCAGCTCCGGGACAGGGAGCGGCAATCAGCCCCAGCATTTT
TRBD2	TRBV5-1	.	TRBJ2-3	CASSPPSGGSTDTQYF	TGCGCCAGCAGCCCCCCCTCGGGGGGTAGCACAGATACGCAGTATTTT
.	TRBV27	few	TRBJ1-2	CASSFSGGHYGYTF	TGTGCCAGCAGTTTTTCAGGAGGGCACTATGGCTACACCTTC
.	TRBV28	.	TRBJ1-5	CASSSGGQPQHF	TGTGCCAGCAGTTCGGGAGGTCAGCCCCAGCATTTT
.	TRBV7-2	.	TRBJ2-7	CASSLAPGSSYEQYF	TGTGCCAGCAGCTTAGCGCCCGGGAGCTCCTACGAGCAGTACTTC
TRBD1	TRBV6-6	.	TRBJ2-7	CASSYDRGYEQYF	TGTGCCAGCAGTTACGACAGGGGATACGAGCAGTACTTC
.	TRBV11-1	.	TRBJ2-3	CASSLVRQGKEYF	TGTGCCAGCAGCTTAGTACGCCAGGGAAAGGAGTATTTT
.	TRBV4-2	.	TRBJ2-7	CASSQDRVSLYEQYF	TGTGCCAGCAGCCAAGATCGTGTCTCACTCTACGAGCAGTACTTC
TRBD1	TRBV25-1	.	TRBJ1-1	CASSERGRILSTEAFF	TGTGCCAGCAGTGAAAGGGGGCGAATTCTGAGCACTGAAGCTTTCTTT
.	TRBV9	.	TRBJ1-1	CASSAERGKSNTEAFF	TGTGCCAGCAGCGCGGAAAGGGGTAAGAGCAACACTGAAGCTTTCTTT
TRBD1	TRBV18	few	TRBJ2-2	CASSRDRAIPGELFF	TGTGCCAGCTCACGGGACAGGGCTATCCCCGGGGAGCTGTTTTTT